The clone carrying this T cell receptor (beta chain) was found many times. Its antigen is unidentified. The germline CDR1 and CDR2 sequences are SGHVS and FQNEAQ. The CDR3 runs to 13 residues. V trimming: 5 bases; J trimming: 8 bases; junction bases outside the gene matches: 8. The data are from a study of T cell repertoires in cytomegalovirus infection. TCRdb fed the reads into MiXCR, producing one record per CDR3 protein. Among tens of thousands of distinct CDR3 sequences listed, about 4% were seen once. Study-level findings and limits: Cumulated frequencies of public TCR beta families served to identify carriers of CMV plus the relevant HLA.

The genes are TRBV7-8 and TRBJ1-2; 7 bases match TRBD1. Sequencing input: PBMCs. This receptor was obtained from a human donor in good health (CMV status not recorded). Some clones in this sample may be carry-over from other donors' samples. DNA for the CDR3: TGTGCCAGCAGCCTTACACGACAGGGAGGCTACACCTTC. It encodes CASSLTRQGGYTF. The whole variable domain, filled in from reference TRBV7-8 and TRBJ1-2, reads GAGVSQSPRYKVAKRGQDVALRCDPISGHVSLFWYQQALGQGPEFLTYFQNEAQLDKSGLPSDRFFAERPEGSVSTLKIQRTQQEDSAVYLCASSLTRQGGYTFGSGTRLTVV.